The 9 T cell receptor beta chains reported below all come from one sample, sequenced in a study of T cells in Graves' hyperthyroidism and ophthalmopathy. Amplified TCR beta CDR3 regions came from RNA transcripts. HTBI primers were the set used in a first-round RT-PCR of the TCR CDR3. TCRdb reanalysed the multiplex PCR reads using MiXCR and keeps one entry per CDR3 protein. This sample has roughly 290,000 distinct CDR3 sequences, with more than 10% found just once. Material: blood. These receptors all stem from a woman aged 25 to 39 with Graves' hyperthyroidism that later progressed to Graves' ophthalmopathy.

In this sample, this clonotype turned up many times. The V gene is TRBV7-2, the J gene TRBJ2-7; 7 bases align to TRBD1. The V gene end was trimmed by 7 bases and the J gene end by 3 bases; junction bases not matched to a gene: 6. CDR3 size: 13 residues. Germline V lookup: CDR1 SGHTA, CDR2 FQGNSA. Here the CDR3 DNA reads TGTGCCAGCACCCCGACAGGGAGCTACGAGCAGTACTTC. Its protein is CASTPTGSYEQYF. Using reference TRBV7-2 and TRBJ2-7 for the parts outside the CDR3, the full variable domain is GAGVSQSPSNKVTEKGKDVELRCDPISGHTALYWYRQSLGQGLEFLIYFQGNSAPDKSGLPSDRFSAERTGGSVSTLTIQRTQQEDSAVYLCASTPTGSYEQYFGPGTRLTVT.

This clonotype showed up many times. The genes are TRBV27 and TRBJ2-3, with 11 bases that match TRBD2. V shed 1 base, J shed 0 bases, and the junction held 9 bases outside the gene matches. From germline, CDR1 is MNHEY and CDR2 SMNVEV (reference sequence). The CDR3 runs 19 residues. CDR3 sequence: CASSLFAARTSGSTDTQYF. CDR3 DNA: TGTGCCAGCAGTTTATTTGCGGCTAGGACTAGCGGGAGCACAGATACGCAGTATTTT.

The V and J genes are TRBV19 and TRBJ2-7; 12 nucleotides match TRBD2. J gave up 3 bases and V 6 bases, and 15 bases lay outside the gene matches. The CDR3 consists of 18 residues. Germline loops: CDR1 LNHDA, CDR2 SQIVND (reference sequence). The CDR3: CASSQFILTSGRFYEQYF. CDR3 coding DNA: TGTGCCAGTAGCCAATTTATCCTCACTAGCGGGAGGTTCTACGAGCAGTACTTC.

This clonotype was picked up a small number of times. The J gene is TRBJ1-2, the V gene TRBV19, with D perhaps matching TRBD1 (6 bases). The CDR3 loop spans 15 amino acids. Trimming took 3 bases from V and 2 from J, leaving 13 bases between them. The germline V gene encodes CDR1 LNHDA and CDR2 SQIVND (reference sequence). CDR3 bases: TGTGCCAGTAGTATCCTCGGAGGGGGGAACTATGGCTACACCTTC. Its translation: CASSILGGGNYGYTF. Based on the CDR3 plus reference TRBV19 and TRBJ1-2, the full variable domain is DGGITQSPKYLFRKEGQNVTLSCEQNLNHDAMYWYRQDPGQGLRLIYYSQIVNDFQKGDIAEGYSVSREKKESFPLTVTSAQKNPTAFYLCASSILGGGNYGYTFGSGTRLTVV.

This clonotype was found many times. The CDR3: CASKVANTGELFF. CDR3 in DNA: TGTGCCAGCAAAGTAGCGAACACCGGGGAGCTGTTTTTT. The V and J genes are TRBV28 and TRBJ2-2; D call uncertain. Germline V gene lookup returns CDR1 MDHEN and CDR2 SYDVKM. Trimming removed 7 bases at V and 0 bases at J, with 6 bases between. CDR3 size: 13 residues. Supplemented by reference TRBV28 and TRBJ2-2, the full variable domain reads DVKVTQSSRYLVKRTGEKVFLECVQDMDHENMFWYRQDPGLGLRLIYFSYDVKMKEKGDIPEGYSVSREKKERFSLILESASTNQTSMYLCASKVANTGELFFGEGSRLTVL.

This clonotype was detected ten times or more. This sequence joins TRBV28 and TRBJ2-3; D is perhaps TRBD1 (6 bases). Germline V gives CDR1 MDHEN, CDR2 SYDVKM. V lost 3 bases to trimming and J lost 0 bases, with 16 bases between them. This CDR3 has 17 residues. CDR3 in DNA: TGTGCCAGCAGTTTTCATTTAGGGGGAACTAGCACAGATACGCAGTATTTT. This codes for CASSFHLGGTSTDTQYF.

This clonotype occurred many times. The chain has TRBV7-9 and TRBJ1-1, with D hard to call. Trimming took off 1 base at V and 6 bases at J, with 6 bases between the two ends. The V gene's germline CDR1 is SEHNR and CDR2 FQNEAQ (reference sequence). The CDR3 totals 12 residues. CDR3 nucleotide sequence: TGTGCCAGCAGCTTAGGTAGCGCTGAAGCTTTCTTT. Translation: CASSLGSAEAFF.

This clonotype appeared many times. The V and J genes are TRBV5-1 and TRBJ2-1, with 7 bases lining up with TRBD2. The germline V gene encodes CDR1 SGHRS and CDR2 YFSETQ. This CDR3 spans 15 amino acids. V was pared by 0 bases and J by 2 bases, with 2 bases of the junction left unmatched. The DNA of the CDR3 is TGCGCCAGCAGCTTGGGCGGGAGTCCCTACAATGAGCAGTTCTTC. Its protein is CASSLGGSPYNEQFF.

In DNA, the CDR3 is TGTGCCAGCAGCCCCCTTCCGGGGGCCAACGTCCTGACTTTC. Protein product: CASSPLPGANVLTF. This rearrangement joins TRBV6-2 or TRBV6-3 to TRBJ2-6; D is uncertain. The CDR3 extends over 14 amino acids. Per the germline V gene, CDR1 is MNHEY and CDR2 is SVGEGT. V was shortened by 6 bases and J by 4 bases, with 10 bases between the two germline ends.